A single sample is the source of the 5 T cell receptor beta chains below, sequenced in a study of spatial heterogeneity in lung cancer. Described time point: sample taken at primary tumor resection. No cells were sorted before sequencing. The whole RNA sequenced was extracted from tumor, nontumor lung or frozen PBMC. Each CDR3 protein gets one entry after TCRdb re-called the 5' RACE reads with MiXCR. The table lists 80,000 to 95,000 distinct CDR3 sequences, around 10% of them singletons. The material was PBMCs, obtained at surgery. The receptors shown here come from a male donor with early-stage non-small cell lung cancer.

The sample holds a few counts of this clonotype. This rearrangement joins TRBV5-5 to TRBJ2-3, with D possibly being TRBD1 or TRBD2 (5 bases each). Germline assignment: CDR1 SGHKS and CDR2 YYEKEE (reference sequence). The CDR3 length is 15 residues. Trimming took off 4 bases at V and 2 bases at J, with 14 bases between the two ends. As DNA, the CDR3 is TGTGCCAGCAGCACCGACAGAGGGATCACAGATACGCAGTATTTT. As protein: CASSTDRGITDTQYF.

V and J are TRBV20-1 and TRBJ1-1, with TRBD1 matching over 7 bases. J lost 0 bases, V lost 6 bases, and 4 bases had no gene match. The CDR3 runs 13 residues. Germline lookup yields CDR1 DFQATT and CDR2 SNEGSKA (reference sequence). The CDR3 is CSATGQMNTEAFF. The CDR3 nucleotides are TGCAGTGCGACGGGACAGATGAACACTGAAGCTTTCTTT.

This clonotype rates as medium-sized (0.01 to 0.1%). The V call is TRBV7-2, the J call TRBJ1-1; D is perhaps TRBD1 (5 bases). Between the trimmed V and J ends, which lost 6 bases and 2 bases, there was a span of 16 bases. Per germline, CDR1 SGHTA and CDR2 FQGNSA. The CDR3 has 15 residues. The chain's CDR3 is CASRLSRQTNTEAFF. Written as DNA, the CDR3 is TGTGCCAGCAGGCTTAGCCGACAGACCAACACTGAAGCTTTCTTT.

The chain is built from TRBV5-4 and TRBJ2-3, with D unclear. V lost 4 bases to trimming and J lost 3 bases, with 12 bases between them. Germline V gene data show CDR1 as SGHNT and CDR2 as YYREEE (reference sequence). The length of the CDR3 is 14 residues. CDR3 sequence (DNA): TGTGCCAGCAGCCCCGCCCCTCCAACAGATACGCAGTATTTT. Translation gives CASSPAPPTDTQYF.

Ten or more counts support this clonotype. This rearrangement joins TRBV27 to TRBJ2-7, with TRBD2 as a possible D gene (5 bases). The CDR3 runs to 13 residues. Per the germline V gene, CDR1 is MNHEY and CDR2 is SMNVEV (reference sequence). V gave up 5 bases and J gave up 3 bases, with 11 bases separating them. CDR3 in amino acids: CASSHQEGYEQYF. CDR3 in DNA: TGTGCCAGCAGTCACCAAGAGGGCTACGAGCAGTACTTC.